This T cell receptor beta chain comes out of a study of technical replicates of blood from a handful of donors. This CDR3 has 19 residues. V was pared by 2 bases and J by 0 bases, with 21 bases between. Germline CDR1 SSHAT, CDR2 FNYEAQ (reference sequence). TCRdb's copy holds only in-frame clones and misses some; the assay was immunoSEQ multiplex PCR. Among around 16,000 clones listed, approximately 86% were seen once. The chain combines TRBV7-7 with TRBJ2-3; D may be TRBD2 (5 bases). The clonotype originates from a human donor in good health. The sequenced material came from PBMCs. For the CDR3, the DNA is TGTGCCAGCAGCTTACTAGCCCAAACCAAACTTTCTAGCACAGATACGCAGTATTTT. This translates into CASSLLAQTKLSSTDTQYF.